The next 18 T cell receptor beta chains were all read from a single sample in a study of shared clonotypes between healthy human individuals. Method: immunoSEQ multiplex PCR; TCRdb's copy keeps in-frame clones and lacks some. Among 2,100,000 or so clones, 90% to 97% were seen once, and the ten largest hold less than 0.15%. The sequenced sample consisted of naive CD4+ T cells sorted from blood. Subset: CD45RA+ positively selected. These receptors all stem from a man between 18 and 35 years old in good health.

This clone has more than one count but fewer than ten. This sample includes further DNA sequences coding for the same CDR3. The chain combines TRBV2 with TRBJ1-2; possible D gene TRBD1, 6 bases. Germline V gives CDR1 SNHLY, CDR2 FYNNEI. Between the trimmed V and J ends, which lost 4 bases and 6 bases, there was a span of 9 bases. The length of the CDR3 is 12 residues. The CDR3 bases are TGTGCCAGCAGTGTACAGGGTAATGGCTACACCTTC. This translates into CASSVQGNGYTF.

This clone has just one count. Mismatch with germline at one junction end may stem from a read error. The CDR3 protein is CASSPGTPNSYNEQFF. DNA of the CDR3: TGTGCTAGCAGCCCCGGGACACCAAACTCCTACAATGAGCAGTTCTTC. The J gene is TRBJ2-1, the V gene TRBV7-7, with D possibly TRBD1 on 6 matching bases. This CDR3 contains 16 residues. CDR1 is SSHAT and CDR2 is FNYEAQ in the germline V gene (reference sequence).

The chain uses TRBV12-5 and TRBJ2-7; 10 bases fit TRBD1. The CDR3 consists of 14 residues. The germline CDR1 and CDR2 sequences are LGHNT and FRNRAP. Losses at the gene ends were 3 bases for V and 5 bases for J; bases not matched to a gene: 4. CDR3 DNA sequence: TGTGCTAGTGGTTTCCCGACAGGGGGCGACGAGCAGTACTTC. The encoded protein is CASGFPTGGDEQYF.

The chain has TRBV5-1 and TRBJ1-5; 7 positions agree with TRBD1. This CDR3 spans 16 amino acids. The junction had 6 bases not matched to a gene; V was cut back by 0 bases and J by 3 bases. CDR1 SGHRS and CDR2 YFSETQ come from the germline V gene. CDR3 in DNA: TGCGCCAGCAGCTTGGAAGGGACAGCAAACAATCAGCCCCAGCATTTT. Protein product: CASSLEGTANNQPQHF.

V and J are TRBV11-2 and TRBJ2-7; the match to TRBD1 covers 8 bases. V trimming: 0 bases; J trimming: 3 bases; junction bases outside the gene matches: 4. Per germline, CDR1 SGHAT and CDR2 FQNNGV. The CDR3 is 15 residues long. Here the CDR3 reads CASSLDPDRVYEQYF. The CDR3 DNA reads as TGTGCCAGCAGCTTAGACCCGGACAGGGTCTACGAGCAGTACTTC.

The chain links TRBV18 to TRBJ2-1; 15 bases align to TRBD2. The V segment lost 5 bases and the J segment 9 bases; nucleotides outside the gene matches: 11. CDR3 length: 17 amino acids. Germline V gives CDR1 KGHSH, CDR2 LQKENI. CDR3 residues: CASSSTGTSGRLAEQFF. The DNA of the CDR3 is TGTGCCAGCTCATCAACCGGGACTAGCGGGAGGTTAGCTGAGCAGTTCTTC.

V is TRBV27 and J is TRBJ1-2; possible D gene TRBD1, 6 bases. V was cut by 5 bases and J by 4 bases, with 17 bases left in between. Germline-derived CDR1 and CDR2 are MNHEY and SMNVEV (reference sequence). The CDR3 runs to 15 residues. CDR3 coding DNA: TGTGCCAGCAGTCCCCGACAGGCGCTGAGCTATGGCTACACCTTC. Protein: CASSPRQALSYGYTF.

This clone was counted once. This rearrangement joins TRBV5-1 to TRBJ1-1, with a tentative D call TRBD1 (5 bases). This CDR3 spans 14 amino acids. The V end lost 6 bases, the J end lost 4 bases, and 16 bases lay between the germline ends. Germline CDR1 SGHRS, CDR2 YFSETQ. CDR3 nucleotide sequence: TGCGCCAGCACGAAATCCGCGGGGGGCACTGAAGCTTTCTTT. Its protein is CASTKSAGGTEAFF.

This chain links TRBV2 with TRBJ2-5, with D perhaps matching TRBD1 or TRBD2 (6 bases each). The CDR3 runs to 15 residues. V lost 5 bases to trimming and J lost 3 bases, with 16 bases between them. Germline V gene sequence: CDR1 SNHLY, CDR2 FYNNEI. The CDR3 DNA reads as TGTGCCAGCAGTACCCCGGGGGCAGATAAAGAGACCCAGTACTTC. Amino acids: CASSTPGADKETQYF.

The chain joins TRBV7-2 to TRBJ1-2; TRBD1 is a possible D gene (5 bases). Germline CDR1 is SGHTA and CDR2 is FQGNSA. Trimming took off 4 bases at V and 1 base at J, with 13 bases between the two ends. The CDR3 length is 15 residues. The CDR3 here is CASSSKGPLNYGYTF. The CDR3 DNA is TGTGCCAGCAGCTCTAAGGGGCCTCTTAACTATGGCTACACCTTC. The full variable domain, rest sourced from reference TRBV7-2 and TRBJ1-2, is GAGVSQSPSNKVTEKGKDVELRCDPISGHTALYWYRQSLGQGLEFLIYFQGNSAPDKSGLPSDRFSAERTGGSVSTLTIQRTQQEDSAVYLCASSSKGPLNYGYTFGSGTRLTVV.

This rearrangement joins TRBV19 to TRBJ1-2, with D possibly matching TRBD1 (5 bases). There are 13 residues in the CDR3. Germline V gene lookup returns CDR1 LNHDA and CDR2 SQIVND (reference sequence). V dropped 6 bases and J dropped 1 base, with 9 bases sitting between them. CDR3 sequence: CASSGGSNYGYTF. The CDR3 region has the DNA TGTGCCAGTAGCGGGGGGAGTAACTATGGCTACACCTTC. The variable domain in full, completed from reference TRBV19 and TRBJ1-2, reads DGGITQSPKYLFRKEGQNVTLSCEQNLNHDAMYWYRQDPGQGLRLIYYSQIVNDFQKGDIAEGYSVSREKKESFPLTVTSAQKNPTAFYLCASSGGSNYGYTFGSGTRLTVV.

This chain connects TRBV18 to TRBJ2-2; tentative D call: TRBD2 (6 bases). This CDR3 contains 16 residues. Germline lookup yields CDR1 KGHSH and CDR2 LQKENI. Trimming took off 2 bases at V and 1 base at J, with 11 bases between the two ends. CDR3 residues: CASSPNGGENTGELFF. CDR3 sequence (DNA): TGTGCCAGCTCACCAAACGGGGGTGAGAACACCGGGGAGCTGTTTTTT.

The J gene is TRBJ2-7, the V gene TRBV6-5; D possibly corresponds to TRBD2 (5 bases). Germline loops: CDR1 MNHEY, CDR2 SVGAGI. This CDR3 is built from 14 residues. Trimming removed 5 bases from V and 2 bases from J, with 13 bases in between. CDR3 sequence: CASSRTLGTYEQYF. The CDR3, as DNA: TGTGCCAGCAGTCGGACCCTCGGGACCTACGAGCAGTACTTC.

The chain links TRBV5-4 to TRBJ1-1; TRBD1 might be the D (6 bases). The germline V gene encodes CDR1 SGHNT and CDR2 YYREEE (reference sequence). The CDR3 has 14 residues. The V and J ends lost 1 base and 6 bases respectively, with 13 bases between them. CDR3 DNA sequence: TGTGCCAGCAGCTTGACAGGGACGACCCCTGAAGCTTTCTTT. Residues: CASSLTGTTPEAFF.

V is TRBV30 and J is TRBJ2-1; possible D gene TRBD1, 6 bases. The length of the CDR3 is 14 residues. V was pared by 6 bases and J by 9 bases, with 21 bases between. From germline, CDR1 is GTSNPN and CDR2 SVGIG (reference sequence). The CDR3 region is CACTQGNPVGEQFF. As DNA, the CDR3 is TGTGCCTGTACGCAGGGGAACCCAGTGGGTGAGCAGTTCTTC.

CDR3 protein: CSVGTASIYGYTF. In nucleotides, the CDR3 is TGCAGCGTTGGGACAGCCTCTATCTATGGCTACACCTTC. V usage is TRBV29-1 and J usage is TRBJ1-2, with TRBD1 as a possible D gene (6 bases). The V and J ends lost 4 bases and 4 bases respectively, with 13 bases between them. CDR3 length equals 13 residues. Germline-derived CDR1 and CDR2 are SQVTM and ANQGSEA.

CDR3 amino acids: CASSQGGLGEQFF. The CDR3 DNA reads as TGCGCCAGCAGCCAAGGGGGACTGGGTGAGCAGTTCTTC. The chain links TRBV4-3 to TRBJ2-1; a possible D gene is TRBD2 (6 bases). Trimming pared 1 base from V and 9 bases from J, leaving 10 bases between. From germline, CDR1 is LGHNA and CDR2 YSLEER. This CDR3 spans 13 amino acids.

The chain recombines TRBV28 with TRBJ1-2; 8 bases are shared with TRBD1. The CDR3 has 15 residues. V was clipped by 6 bases and J by 4 bases; unmatched bases: 10. From germline, CDR1 is MDHEN and CDR2 SYDVKM. This CDR3 reads CASRLPQGAFYGYTF. The DNA of the CDR3 is TGTGCCAGCAGGCTTCCTCAGGGGGCGTTCTATGGCTACACCTTC.